Below, 21 T cell receptor beta chains from the same sample are listed, as sequenced in a study of T cells expressing NK-cell markers. One entry per CDR3 protein, without DNA, is what TCRdb gives after re-calling the 5' RACE reads. The sample holds a few hundred thousand distinct CDR3 sequences. Sample: blood T cells: a sorted CD56 or NKG2C T cell subset, CD4+ or CD8+ T cells, or bulk PBMC T cells (not recorded which). The receptors originated from a man aged 18 to 70 in good health.

V and J are TRBV6-1 and TRBJ2-3; without DNA, the TCRdb call of TRBD2 cannot be checked. The CDR3 loop spans 15 amino acids. The germline gives CDR1 MNHNS, CDR2 SASEGT. CDR3 in amino acids: CASSGDSGYTDTQYF.

The V call is TRBV20-1, the J call TRBJ1-6; with no DNA, the TCRdb D assignment of TRBD1 cannot be verified. Germline V gene sequence: CDR1 DFQATT, CDR2 SNEGSKA (reference sequence). The CDR3 loop spans 14 amino acids. CDR3: CSGKGRGGDSPLHF.

This chain uses TRBV7-9 with TRBJ1-4; TCRdb returns TRBD1, unconfirmable since there is no DNA. Germline V gene data show CDR1 as SEHNR and CDR2 as FQNEAQ (reference sequence). This CDR3 spans 16 amino acids. CDR3 residues: CASSLDGGILNEKLFF.

The chain recombines TRBV20-1 with TRBJ2-1. From germline, CDR1 is DFQATT and CDR2 SNEGSKA (reference sequence). The CDR3 contains 14 residues. The CDR3 protein is CSARTRGSYNEQFF.

The CDR3 here is CASRRVGIYGYTF. V and J are TRBV6-1 and TRBJ1-2. The CDR3 runs to 13 residues. Germline loops: CDR1 MNHNS, CDR2 SASEGT.

The chain uses TRBV29-1 and TRBJ2-1; the TCRdb call, TRBD1, lacks DNA for checking. The CDR3 length is 12 residues. CDR1 is SQVTM and CDR2 is ANQGSEA in the germline V gene. The CDR3: CSFDSAVGGQFF.

The chain recombines TRBV13 with TRBJ2-7; the D gene TCRdb calls, TRBD2, cannot be checked with no DNA. CDR3 length: 14 residues. The germline V gene encodes CDR1 PRHDT and CDR2 FYEKMQ (reference sequence). CDR3 sequence reads: CASSPGGLSYEQYF. Drawing the rest from reference TRBV13 and TRBJ2-7, the complete variable domain is AAGVIQSPRHLIKEKRETATLKCYPIPRHDTVYWYQQGPGQDPQFLISFYEKMQSDKGSIPDRFSAQQFSDYHSELNMSSLELGDSALYFCASSPGGLSYEQYFGPGTRLTVT.

The V call is TRBV20-1, the J call TRBJ1-2; TCRdb names TRBD1, which stays unverified in the absence of DNA. CDR3 length equals 14 residues. From germline, CDR1 is DFQATT and CDR2 SNEGSKA (reference sequence). CDR3 in amino acids: CSARPDRGGYGYTF.

The CDR3 sequence is CASSQRGGAFNEQYF. V gene TRBV3-1 combines with J gene TRBJ2-7; TCRdb names TRBD2, which stays unverified in the absence of DNA. This CDR3 is 15 amino acids long. The germline CDR1 and CDR2 sequences are LGHDT and YNNKEL (reference sequence).

The V and J genes are TRBV18 and TRBJ2-5; TCRdb's assignment of TRBD2 cannot be checked, as there is no DNA. Germline V gives CDR1 KGHSH, CDR2 LQKENI. The CDR3 extends over 15 amino acids. The CDR3 here is CASSPNGRAGETQYF.

The chain combines TRBV18 with TRBJ1-5; there is no DNA to check the TCRdb D call of TRBD1. From germline, CDR1 is KGHSH and CDR2 LQKENI. The CDR3 sequence is 15 residues long. The CDR3: CASSTGQGGLQPQHF.

The chain links TRBV18 to TRBJ1-6. The CDR3 consists of 16 residues. Germline V gene sequence: CDR1 KGHSH, CDR2 LQKENI. CDR3: CASSPSRGTYNSPLHF.

J is TRBJ1-4 and V is TRBV10-3; the D call from TCRdb, TRBD1, cannot be confirmed without DNA. Germline values: CDR1 ENHRY, CDR2 SYGVKD. The CDR3 has 15 residues. The CDR3 sequence is CAISEQGRPNEKLFF.

This chain connects TRBV6-5 to TRBJ1-5; TCRdb gives TRBD1 as the D gene, but with no DNA this cannot be confirmed. Germline CDR1 and CDR2: MNHEY and SVGAGI. CDR3 size: 15 residues. CDR3: CASSYGRQGNQPQHF.

The rearrangement joins TRBV6-5 to TRBJ2-3; TCRdb gives TRBD1 as the D gene, but with no DNA this cannot be confirmed. This CDR3 is 15 amino acids long. The germline CDR1 and CDR2 sequences are MNHEY and SVGAGI. CDR3 amino acids: CASSSDRTDTDTQYF.

J is TRBJ2-1 and V is TRBV12-3 or TRBV12-4; TCRdb gives TRBD2 as the D gene, but with no DNA this cannot be confirmed. There are 14 residues in the CDR3. CDR3 loop: CASSSGMRVNEQFF.

The rearrangement links TRBV9 to TRBJ2-3; checking the TCRdb D call of TRBD2 is not possible without DNA. The germline V gene has CDR1 SGDLS and CDR2 YYNGEE. CDR3 length equals 15 residues. The CDR3 is CASSRLAGDMNTQYF.

This chain links TRBV6-2 or TRBV6-3 with TRBJ2-4; the D call from TCRdb, TRBD2, cannot be confirmed without DNA. Germline assignment: CDR1 MNHEY and CDR2 SVGEGT. This CDR3 comprises 16 residues. CDR3 region: CASSLAGGRAKNIQYF.

This chain joins TRBV23-1 and TRBJ1-5. TRBV23-1 is an ORF, with its function uncertain. The CDR3 runs to 14 residues. CDR3: CASSLPYSNQPQHF.

This chain uses TRBV7-2 with TRBJ2-3. This CDR3 is built from 15 residues. The germline V gene has CDR1 SGHTA and CDR2 FQGNSA. The CDR3 loop reads CASSLPLASTDTQYF. The variable domain in full, with the rest retrieved from reference TRBV7-2 and TRBJ2-3, is GAGVSQSPSNKVTEKGKDVELRCDPISGHTALYWYRQSLGQGLEFLIYFQGNSAPDKSGLPSDRFSAERTGGSVSTLTIQRTQQEDSAVYLCASSLPLASTDTQYFGPGTRLTVL.

This chain links TRBV2 with TRBJ1-2; no DNA is available, so the TRBD1 call from TCRdb remains unchecked. This CDR3 is built from 11 residues. Germline loops: CDR1 SNHLY, CDR2 FYNNEI. This chain's CDR3 is CARGVALGYTF.